Below, 27 T cell receptor beta chains from the same sample are listed, as sequenced in a study of cytomegalovirus exposure and HLA in healthy donors. The assay was immunoSEQ multiplex PCR, and TCRdb's table has in-frame clones only and misses some. The sample has hundreds of thousands of clones, more than 85% seen once. Sequenced sample: PBMCs. These receptors came from a man between 18 and 29 years old in good health and CMV-seropositive.

The chain uses TRBV5-4 and TRBJ1-2; 7 positions match TRBD1. V lost 0 bases to trimming and J lost 3 bases; unmatched junction nucleotides: 8. Germline V gene data show CDR1 as SGHNT and CDR2 as YYREEE (reference sequence). This CDR3 comprises 16 residues. The CDR3 sequence: CASSLGGTESYYGYTF. The DNA of the CDR3 is TGTGCCAGCAGCTTGGGAGGGACAGAATCTTACTATGGCTACACCTTC.

The chain joins TRBV19 to TRBJ2-6, with D possibly TRBD1 on 5 matching bases. Germline CDR1 LNHDA, CDR2 SQIVND (reference sequence). Between the trimmed V and J ends, which lost 10 bases and 0 bases, there was a span of 25 bases. The CDR3 length is 19 residues. The CDR3 DNA is TGTGCCACCAAAAATGTACTCGGGCGAAGGGGCTCTGGGGCCAACGTCCTGACTTTC. Its translation: CATKNVLGRRGSGANVLTF.

This clone was seen only once. The chain is built from TRBV7-3 and TRBJ2-3; 8 bases fit TRBD2. This CDR3 has 17 amino acids. Germline loops: CDR1 SGHTA, CDR2 FQGTGA. V was pared by 5 bases and J by 6 bases, with 16 bases of the junction left unmatched. CDR3 residues: CASSRSGSFRKLDTQYF. Written as DNA, the CDR3 is TGTGCCAGCAGCCGCAGCGGGAGTTTTAGAAAGTTGGATACGCAGTATTTT.

J is TRBJ2-1 and V is TRBV5-1; D perhaps matches TRBD2 (6 bases). The V gene's germline CDR1 is SGHRS and CDR2 YFSETQ. CDR3 length equals 14 residues. With 0 bases removed from V and 5 bases from J, the gap between germline ends came to 9 bases. The CDR3 here is CASSLVGGNNEQFF. Here the CDR3 DNA reads TGCGCCAGCAGCTTGGTAGGCGGGAACAATGAGCAGTTCTTC.

V and J are TRBV5-1 and TRBJ2-5, with 9 bases that match TRBD1. The CDR3 has 14 residues. Germline lookup yields CDR1 SGHRS and CDR2 YFSETQ. V trimming: 3 bases; J trimming: 3 bases; junction bases outside the gene matches: 3. In nucleotides, the CDR3 is TGCGCCAGCAGCTGGGGACAGGGAGAAGAGACCCAGTACTTC. This encodes CASSWGQGEETQYF. The whole variable domain, filled in from reference TRBV5-1 and TRBJ2-5, reads KAGVTQTPRYLIKTRGQQVTLSCSPISGHRSVSWYQQTPGQGLQFLFEYFSETQRNKGNFPGRFSGRQFSNSRSEMNVSTLELGDSALYLCASSWGQGEETQYFGPGTRLLVL.

The chain links TRBV11-2 to TRBJ1-1; no reliable D call. V lost 3 bases and J lost 5, with 4 bases in between. The CDR3 extends over 11 amino acids. Per germline, CDR1 SGHAT and CDR2 FQNNGV. This CDR3 reads CASSLGTEAFF. In DNA, the CDR3 is TGTGCCAGCAGCTTGGGAACTGAAGCTTTCTTT. Variable domain in full (rest from reference TRBV11-2 and TRBJ1-1): EAGVAQSPRYKIIEKRQSVAFWCNPISGHATLYWYQQILGQGPKLLIQFQNNGVVDDSQLPKDRFSAERLKGVDSTLKIQPAKLEDSAVYLCASSLGTEAFFGQGTRLTVV.

This clone was detected once. The chain links TRBV11-2 to TRBJ2-7; D gene uncertain. V was cut by 0 bases and J by 0 bases, with 9 bases left in between. CDR3 length: 15 amino acids. Germline lookup yields CDR1 SGHAT and CDR2 FQNNGV. Here the CDR3 reads CASSLEVWASYEQYF. CDR3 sequence (DNA): TGTGCCAGCAGCTTAGAGGTTTGGGCCTCCTACGAGCAGTACTTC. Using reference TRBV11-2 and TRBJ2-7 for the parts outside the CDR3, the full variable domain is EAGVAQSPRYKIIEKRQSVAFWCNPISGHATLYWYQQILGQGPKLLIQFQNNGVVDDSQLPKDRFSAERLKGVDSTLKIQPAKLEDSAVYLCASSLEVWASYEQYFGPGTRLTVT.

This rearrangement joins TRBV5-1 to TRBJ2-2; D is perhaps TRBD2 (5 bases). The germline gives CDR1 SGHRS, CDR2 YFSETQ. Trimming removed 6 bases at V and 3 bases at J, with 12 bases between. CDR3 length: 14 residues. In DNA form, the CDR3 reads TGCGCCAGCACGACGGGATCGCACACCGGGGAGCTGTTTTTT. This gives the protein CASTTGSHTGELFF.

The chain is built from TRBV6-5 and TRBJ2-1; 7 bases align to TRBD1. With 3 bases clipped from V and 7 bases from J, the junction kept 6 bases outside the gene matches. Germline CDR1 MNHEY, CDR2 SVGAGI. The CDR3 has 14 amino acids. The CDR3 nucleotides are TGTGCCAGCAGTTATGACAGGGTCTCAAATGAGCAGTTCTTC. It yields the protein CASSYDRVSNEQFF.

The CDR3 bases are TGCGCCAGCAGCCTAAGGACTAGCGGGAAATCCTCTGGGGCCAACGTCCTGACTTTC. Translation gives CASSLRTSGKSSGANVLTF. The chain is built from TRBV5-1 and TRBJ2-6, with TRBD2 identical over 12 bases. J was trimmed by 0 bases and V by 4 bases; bases with no gene match: 8. The CDR3 is 19 amino acids. Germline CDR1 is SGHRS and CDR2 is YFSETQ. The entire variable domain, with the rest obtained from reference TRBV5-1 and TRBJ2-6, is as follows: KAGVTQTPRYLIKTRGQQVTLSCSPISGHRSVSWYQQTPGQGLQFLFEYFSETQRNKGNFPGRFSGRQFSNSRSEMNVSTLELGDSALYLCASSLRTSGKSSGANVLTFGAGSRLTVL.

V usage is TRBV2 and J usage is TRBJ1-1; D is ambiguous. CDR1 and CDR2 from the germline V gene are SNHLY and FYNNEI. The CDR3 is made up of 13 amino acids. Trimming removed 7 bases at V and 0 bases at J, with 9 bases between. The CDR3 DNA follows: TGTGCCAGCATCGGCCAATTGAACACTGAAGCTTTCTTT. Translating it yields CASIGQLNTEAFF.

This chain links TRBV5-1 with TRBJ2-7; tentative D call: TRBD2 (5 bases). Per germline, CDR1 SGHRS and CDR2 YFSETQ. Trimming shortened V by 2 bases and J by 5 bases, and 20 bases separated the two germline ends. CDR3 length: 16 residues. The CDR3 reads CASSFSRGSFRDEQYF. CDR3 coding DNA: TGCGCCAGCAGCTTTTCTCGGGGATCCTTTAGGGACGAGCAGTACTTC.

The rearrangement joins TRBV27 to TRBJ1-5; 7 bases match TRBD1. V shed 6 bases and J 2 bases; nucleotides not matched to a gene: 4. The CDR3 sequence is 14 residues long. CDR1 MNHEY and CDR2 SMNVEV come from the germline V gene (reference sequence). The CDR3 loop reads CASRYTGGNQPQHF. DNA for the CDR3: TGTGCCAGCAGGTACACAGGGGGCAATCAGCCCCAGCATTTT.

The count of this clone is one. This chain uses TRBV6-1 with TRBJ2-7, with TRBD1 identical over 8 bases. Unmatched junction bases numbered 2, after V lost 8 bases and J lost 2 bases. The CDR3 contains 12 residues. Germline values: CDR1 MNHNS, CDR2 SASEGT. CDR3 in amino acids: CASGQGTYEQYF. The CDR3 DNA reads as TGTGCCAGCGGACAGGGCACCTACGAGCAGTACTTC.

The chain is built from TRBV28 and TRBJ2-1; perhaps TRBD2 as D (5 bases). This CDR3 has 12 amino acids. V was clipped by 7 bases and J by 6 bases, with 10 bases between them. CDR1 MDHEN and CDR2 SYDVKM come from the germline V gene. CDR3: CASKGGLNEQFF. The CDR3 nucleotides are TGTGCCAGCAAAGGAGGACTCAATGAGCAGTTCTTC.

The CDR3 coding sequence is TGTGCCAGCACCCAGGGTGGGGGTGAGCAGTTCTTC. The encoded protein is CASTQGGGEQFF. V is TRBV7-9 and J is TRBJ2-1; perhaps D is TRBD1 or TRBD2 (5 bases each). CDR1 SEHNR and CDR2 FQNEAQ come from the germline V gene (reference sequence). Deletions cut 7 bases from V and 9 bases from J, with 13 bases between. This CDR3 region has 12 residues.

As for this clone: A single base is all that separates this from a far larger clone, so a read error is likely. The chain uses TRBV11-3 and TRBJ2-7; D is ambiguous. V lost 1 base to trimming and J lost 6 bases, with 4 bases between them. Germline V lookup: CDR1 SGHNT, CDR2 YENEEA. The CDR3 loop spans 11 amino acids. The CDR3 sequence: CASSLGSEQYF. CDR3 nucleotides: TGTGCCAGCAGCTTAGGATCCGAGCAGTACTTC. Complete variable domain (other parts from reference TRBV11-3 and TRBJ2-7): EAGVVQSPRYKIIEKKQPVAFWCNPISGHNTLYWYLQNLGQGPELLIRYENEEAVDDSQLPKDRFSAERLKGVDSTLKIQPAELGDSAVYLCASSLGSEQYFGPGTRLTVT.

This clone was seen once. The chain uses TRBV4-3 and TRBJ1-1, with D possibly being TRBD1 (6 bases). V gave up 0 bases and J gave up 11 bases, with 13 bases separating them. The CDR3 is made up of 13 amino acids. CDR1 is LGHNA, CDR2 YSLEER, per germline. The CDR3 loop is CASSQDGPGEAFF. Here the CDR3 DNA reads TGCGCCAGCAGCCAAGATGGGCCAGGGGAGGCTTTCTTT.

In regard to this clone: Different DNA sequences within this sample yield the same CDR3. This chain connects TRBV6-5 to TRBJ2-3; D may be TRBD1 or TRBD2 (5 bases each). CDR3 length: 13 residues. V gave up 6 bases and J gave up 1 base, with 8 bases separating them. Germline CDR1 and CDR2: MNHEY and SVGAGI. The CDR3 region is CASSLGGTDTQYF. Written as DNA, the CDR3 is TGTGCCAGCAGCTTGGGGGGCACAGATACGCAGTATTTT.

This chain connects TRBV30 to TRBJ2-1, with TRBD2 matching over 8 bases. Germline V lookup: CDR1 GTSNPN, CDR2 SVGIG (reference sequence). The CDR3 length is 17 residues. V lost 1 base and J lost 9; bases outside the gene matches: 17. This CDR3 is CAWSEDIAGRSLVEQFF. The CDR3 DNA sequence: TGTGCCTGGAGTGAAGATATAGCGGGGAGGTCGCTCGTTGAGCAGTTCTTC.

The chain combines TRBV18 with TRBJ1-2; TRBD1 is a possible D gene (6 bases). The CDR3 length is 15 residues. Trimming removed 3 bases at V and 1 base at J, with 12 bases between. The germline gives CDR1 KGHSH, CDR2 LQKENI. CDR3 bases: TGTGCCAGCTCACCGCGACAGGAATTTAACTATGGCTACACCTTC. Protein sequence: CASSPRQEFNYGYTF.

This CDR3 reads CASGTGYTEAFF. The CDR3 coding sequence is TGTGCCAGCGGTACAGGATACACTGAAGCTTTCTTT. V is TRBV2 and J is TRBJ1-1, with D tentatively TRBD1 (5 bases). Per the germline V gene, CDR1 is SNHLY and CDR2 is FYNNEI. V dropped 8 bases and J dropped 3 bases, with 10 bases sitting between them. The CDR3 is made up of 12 amino acids.

V is TRBV7-9 and J is TRBJ2-3; D gene ambiguous. The CDR3 totals 14 residues. Germline CDR1 and CDR2: SEHNR and FQNEAQ (reference sequence). V lost 3 bases and J lost 4, with 11 bases in between. CDR3: CASSFPRAPDTQYF. The CDR3 DNA reads as TGTGCCAGCAGCTTCCCCCGGGCCCCAGATACGCAGTATTTT. The full variable domain, its missing parts supplied by reference TRBV7-9 and TRBJ2-3, is DTGVSQNPRHKITKRGQNVTFRCDPISEHNRLYWYRQTLGQGPEFLTYFQNEAQLEKSRLLSDRFSAERPKGSFSTLEIQRTEQGDSAMYLCASSFPRAPDTQYFGPGTRLTVL.

The chain uses TRBV19 and TRBJ1-1; 7 bases fit TRBD1. Germline V lookup: CDR1 LNHDA, CDR2 SQIVND (reference sequence). The CDR3 is 15 residues long. The V and J ends lost 5 bases and 1 base, in that order; junction bases with no gene match: 7. This chain's CDR3 is CASSPPGQRNTEAFF. The CDR3 nucleotides are TGTGCCAGTAGTCCTCCGGGACAGAGGAACACTGAAGCTTTCTTT.

This clone was detected many times. The CDR3 here is CASSLDGSGWEQFF. The CDR3, as DNA: TGTGCCAGCAGCTTGGATGGTAGCGGGTGGGAGCAGTTCTTC. The V and J genes are TRBV5-4 and TRBJ2-1; TRBD2 matches 7 bases. Trimming cost V 0 bases and J 10 bases; bases outside gene matches: 7. Per germline, CDR1 SGHNT and CDR2 YYREEE (reference sequence). The CDR3 runs to 14 residues. The full variable domain, in which reference TRBV5-4 and TRBJ2-1 provide the parts outside the CDR3, is ETGVTQSPTHLIKTRGQQVTLRCSSQSGHNTVSWYQQALGQGPQFIFQYYREEENGRGNFPPRFSGLQFPNYSSELNVNALELDDSALYLCASSLDGSGWEQFFGPGTRLTVL.

This clone was observed a single time. The genes are TRBV6-5 and TRBJ2-7; D is possibly TRBD1 or TRBD2 (5 bases each). Trimming shortened V by 4 bases and J by 4 bases, and 11 bases separated the two germline ends. CDR1 and CDR2 (germline): MNHEY, SVGAGI. This CDR3 has 13 residues. The CDR3 DNA sequence: TGTGCCAGCAGTTCCACGGGGCTATACGAGCAGTACTTC. Its translation: CASSSTGLYEQYF.

The V gene is TRBV6-6, the J gene TRBJ2-2, with 10 nucleotides matching TRBD2. This CDR3 spans 15 amino acids. Trimming cost V 8 bases and J 7 bases; bases outside gene matches: 10. The V gene's germline CDR1 is MNHNY and CDR2 SVGAGI (reference sequence). Here the CDR3 reads CASGASGRSGGELFF. The CDR3 DNA follows: TGTGCCAGCGGGGCTAGCGGGAGAAGTGGCGGGGAGCTGTTTTTT.